This entry features one T cell receptor beta chain sequence. Library construction for TCR beta used iRepertoire HTBI primers and Arm-PCR of CDR3 regions. TCRdb fed the multiplex PCR reads into MiXCR, producing one record per CDR3 protein. The table shows a few hundred thousand distinct CDR3 sequences, with 21% occurring only once. These data belong to a study of regulatory T cells in long-lasting Graves disease. Germline CDR1 MNHEY, CDR2 SVGAGI. Trimming shortened V by 2 bases and J by 0 bases, and 13 bases separated the two germline ends. This CDR3 has 16 residues. Specified time point: persistent/refractory GD, antithyroid drugs over 5 years with positive TRAb. PBMC-extracted RNA yielded the TCR library.

V gene TRBV6-5 combines with J gene TRBJ1-1, with D possibly TRBD1 on 6 matching bases. The receptor was derived from a female donor with Graves disease. The sample in question was peripheral blood mononuclear cells (PBMCs), obtained when the disease was refractory, from a patient treated with antithyroid drugs. The CDR3 loop is CASSYATGTLNTEAFF. DNA for the CDR3: TGTGCCAGCAGTTACGCAACCGGGACACTGAACACTGAAGCTTTCTTT.